The source of this T cell receptor beta chain is a study of blood T cells in healthy people across ages. A word on this clonotype: Its target is unknown.

Study-level findings and limits: Higher diversity and more naive CD4+ cells were features of long-lived donors, compared to aged donors.

This CDR3 comprises 14 residues. The V segment lost 4 bases and the J segment 5 bases; nucleotides outside the gene matches: 5. The V gene's germline CDR1 is SGDLS and CDR2 YYNGEE. A second 7 to 11 cycle PCR used barcoded and J-beta primers. TCRdb re-called the 5' RACE reads through MiXCR, storing one row per CDR3 protein. The table includes hundreds of thousands of distinct CDR3 sequences, 24% detected once. These data were also filed under a second study, of T cells of mothers and their children. That report adds: All extracted RNA went into cDNA synthesis, about 1.6 ug per 15 ul.

The sequence was obtained from a boy aged 5-17 years in good health. The V gene is TRBV9, the J gene TRBJ2-2; 7 positions agree with TRBD1. Material: blood. CDR3 region: CASSPSRGTGELFF. CDR3 DNA: TGTGCCAGCAGCCCGAGCAGGGGGACCGGGGAGCTGTTTTTT. The variable domain in full, completed from reference TRBV9 and TRBJ2-2, reads DSGVTQTPKHLITATGQRVTLRCSPRSGDLSVYWYQQSLDQGLQFLIQYYNGEERAKGNILERFSAQQFPDLHSELNLSSLELGDSALYFCASSPSRGTGELFFGEGSRLTVL.